Included here is one T cell receptor beta chain sequence, with context. Its specificity is not known. Between the trimmed V and J ends, which lost 3 bases and 11 bases, there was a span of 15 bases. CDR1 is SGDLS, CDR2 YYNGEE, per germline. CDR3 size: 13 residues. CD4+ T cells specific for antigen were expanded with viral peptide pools by the ViraFEST assay before sequencing. Following a roughly 11-day culture, CD4+ T cells were purified. Vaccine recipients, nucleocapsid antibody negative, had no prior SARS-CoV-2 infection. Peptides at around 10 ug/ml and IL-2 at roughly 9.3 IU/ml were added to around 2 million PBMC per well. IL-2 medium was substituted for half the medium on days 3 and 7. Generated by immunoSEQ multiplex PCR, the TCRdb table keeps only in-frame clones and is missing some. The data show 65,000 to 85,000 clones, about four fifths seen once. The sample originates from a study of vaccination effects on CD4 cells after COVID-19. Study-wide points: Healthy vaccinees' vaccine-induced clones included only 1 of 255 that recognized common cold coronaviruses.

The receptor's source is a human donor who received a COVID-19 vaccine. The chain employs TRBV9 and TRBJ1-3; D gene ambiguous. The sample was CD4+ T cells from PBMCs cultured with SARS-CoV-2 spike peptides, taken before COVID-19 vaccination. CDR3 in DNA: TGTGCCAGCAGCGCTGGCCCGGCGTCCTCCATATATTTT. Amino acid sequence: CASSAGPASSIYF.